This T cell receptor (beta chain) was identified during a study of shared T cell receptors in the human thymus. Only in-frame clones appear in the TCRdb table, and some are missing; sequencing was by immunoSEQ multiplex PCR. The sample gives some 760,000 clones, 70% to 90% of which show up once; about 0.0098% is in the top ten. This CDR3 is built from 13 residues. V lost 5 bases and J lost 8, with 15 bases in between. CDR1 and CDR2 (germline): SGHAT, FQNNGV. These same data were also listed under a study on human thymus T cells.

The sample comprised thymocytes. The sequence derives from a girl in the first two years of life with a congenital heart defect. V gene TRBV11-2 combines with J gene TRBJ1-1; possibly TRBD1 for D (5 bases). The CDR3 is CASSPKGPREAFF. As DNA, the CDR3 is TGTGCCAGCAGCCCTAAGGGGCCTAGAGAAGCTTTCTTT.